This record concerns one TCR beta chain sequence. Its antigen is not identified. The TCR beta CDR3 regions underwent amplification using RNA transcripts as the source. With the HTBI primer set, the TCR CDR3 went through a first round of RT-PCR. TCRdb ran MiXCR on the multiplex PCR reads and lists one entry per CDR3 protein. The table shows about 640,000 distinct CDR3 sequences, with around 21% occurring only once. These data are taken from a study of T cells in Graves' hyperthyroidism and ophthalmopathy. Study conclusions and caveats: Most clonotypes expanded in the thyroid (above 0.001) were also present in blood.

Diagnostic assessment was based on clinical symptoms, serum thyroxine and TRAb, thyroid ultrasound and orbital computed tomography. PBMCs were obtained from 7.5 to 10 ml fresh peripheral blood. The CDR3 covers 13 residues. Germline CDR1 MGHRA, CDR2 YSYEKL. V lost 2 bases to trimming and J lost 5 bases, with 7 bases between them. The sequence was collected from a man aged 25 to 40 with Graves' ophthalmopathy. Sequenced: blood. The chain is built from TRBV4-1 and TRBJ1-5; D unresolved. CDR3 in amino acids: CASSQLRDQPQHF. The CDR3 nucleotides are TGCGCCAGCAGCCAACTACGGGATCAGCCCCAGCATTTT.